One sample yielded the 32 T cell receptor beta chains listed below, sequenced in a study of shared clonotypes between healthy human individuals. The repertoire was sequenced with immunoSEQ multiplex PCR; TCRdb's copy has only in-frame clones and lacks some. The sample shows fewer than 600,000 clones, 70% to 80% of them seen only once. The sequenced sample consisted of PBMCs. Receptor source: a woman in her thirties or forties in good health. Some clones in this sample may be carry-over from other donors' samples.

In the case of this clone: The junction and the germline gene differ at one end; a read error may be behind it. The V and J genes are TRBV7-7 and TRBJ2-2, with unresolved D. CDR1 and CDR2 from the germline V gene are SSHAT and FNYEAQ (reference sequence). The CDR3 is 16 residues long. The CDR3 region has the DNA TGTGCTAGCAGCCCCTACCGGACCAGGAACACCGGGGAGCTGTTTTTT. The encoded protein is CASSPYRTRNTGELFF.

The chain couples TRBV5-1 to TRBJ2-1; 8 positions agree with TRBD2. This CDR3 region has 16 residues. Germline V gene data show CDR1 as SGHRS and CDR2 as YFSETQ. The J segment lost 6 bases and the V segment lost 0 bases, leaving 8 bases of the junction unmatched. CDR3 DNA sequence: TGCGCCAGCAGCTTGGAAGGACTAGCAGACGGCAATGAGCAGTTCTTC. It specifies CASSLEGLADGNEQFF.

Regarding this clone: The same CDR3 arises from other DNA sequences in this sample as well. V and J are TRBV6-5 and TRBJ2-5, with 7 bases fitting TRBD2. Germline-derived CDR1 and CDR2 are MNHEY and SVGAGI. V was pared by 3 bases and J by 5 bases, with 9 bases of the junction left unmatched. The CDR3 contains 15 residues. CDR3 sequence: CASSYSSGSGETQYF. The CDR3 DNA reads TGTGCCAGCAGTTATTCTAGCGGTAGCGGGGAGACCCAGTACTTC.

This clone was seen a single time. The chain employs TRBV5-4 and TRBJ1-2, with D possibly TRBD1 on 6 matching bases. The CDR3 spans 15 residues. The V end lost 3 bases, the J end lost 8 bases, and 20 bases lay between the germline ends. Germline CDR1 reads SGHNT; CDR2 reads YYREEE (reference sequence). This CDR3 is CASSSGHNTGNGYTF. CDR3 in DNA: TGTGCCAGCAGCTCAGGGCACAATACAGGGAACGGCTACACCTTC.

The chain combines TRBV11-2 with TRBJ2-7; D is possibly TRBD1 or TRBD2 (5 bases each). With 3 bases removed from V and 11 bases from J, the gap between germline ends came to 14 bases. Looked up from germline, CDR1 is SGHAT and CDR2 is FQNNGV. This CDR3 is built from 12 residues. The CDR3 is CASSLGPGPKYF. As DNA, the CDR3 is TGTGCCAGCAGCTTGGGTCCGGGACCAAAGTACTTC.

The chain recombines TRBV27 with TRBJ2-3, with D maybe TRBD1 (6 bases). Per the germline V gene, CDR1 is MNHEY and CDR2 is SMNVEV (reference sequence). Trimming took off 2 bases at V and 2 bases at J, with 8 bases between the two ends. The CDR3 runs 14 residues. Here the CDR3 reads CASSLTGPTDTQYF. For the CDR3, the DNA is TGTGCCAGCAGTTTAACAGGGCCCACAGATACGCAGTATTTT.

J is TRBJ2-3 and V is TRBV6-1; D is ambiguous. CDR3 length equals 15 residues. With 7 bases removed from V and 0 bases from J, the gap between germline ends came to 14 bases. The germline CDR1 and CDR2 sequences are MNHNS and SASEGT. CDR3 region: CASNDPSNSTDTQYF. As DNA, the CDR3 is TGTGCCAGCAACGATCCTTCTAACAGCACAGATACGCAGTATTTT.

This chain connects TRBV7-3 to TRBJ2-1, with TRBD1 as a possible D gene (7 bases). With 5 bases removed from V and 0 bases from J, the gap between germline ends came to 11 bases. Germline V gene sequence: CDR1 SGHTA, CDR2 FQGTGA. CDR3 size: 15 residues. CDR3 amino acids: CASSPRDSSYNEQFF. The CDR3 region has the DNA TGTGCCAGCAGCCCGCGGGACAGCTCCTACAATGAGCAGTTCTTC.

The gene calls are TRBV10-3 and TRBJ1-4; possibly TRBD1 for D (6 bases). V was cut by 6 bases and J by 8 bases, with 13 bases left in between. In germline, CDR1 is ENHRY, CDR2 SYGVKD. The CDR3 extends over 13 amino acids. The CDR3 region is CAIRGDNGEKLFF. The CDR3 DNA is TGTGCCATCAGGGGGGACAATGGAGAAAAACTGTTTTTT.

With respect to this clone: One end of the junction is discordant with germline, which a read error may explain. Other DNA sequences in the sample encode the same CDR3. The chain links TRBV6-1 to TRBJ1-5; D is unresolved. Germline CDR1 MNHNS, CDR2 SASEGT. The CDR3 totals 14 residues. As DNA, the CDR3 is TGTGCCAGCAGTGGAAGGGTCTGGCAACAGCCCCAGCACTTT. Translated: CASSGRVWQQPQHF.

Turning to this clone: A read error may be the cause here, since a much bigger clone is one base away. Other DNA sequences in the sample encode the same CDR3. The V gene is TRBV30, the J gene TRBJ2-2, with TRBD2 identical over 8 bases. Per the germline V gene, CDR1 is GTSNPN and CDR2 is SVGIG (reference sequence). This CDR3 comprises 15 residues. CDR3: CAWSGGLADPGELFF. CDR3 nucleotides: TGTGCCTGGAGTGGAGGACTAGCAGACCCCGGGGAGCTGTTCTTT.

This clone was seen only a few times. The V call is TRBV19, the J call TRBJ1-5; D is unresolved. The V gene's germline CDR1 is LNHDA and CDR2 SQIVND (reference sequence). V gave up 5 bases and J gave up 7 bases, with 12 bases separating them. The CDR3 totals 13 residues. The CDR3 spells CASSPGLTQPQHF. For the CDR3, the DNA is TGTGCCAGTAGTCCCGGGTTGACCCAGCCCCAGCATTTT.

As regards this clone: Additional DNA sequences in this sample encode the identical CDR3. The genes are TRBV10-3 and TRBJ2-5; the D is unclear. The V gene lost 6 bases and the J gene lost 2 bases, with 10 bases spanning the gap. CDR1 is ENHRY, CDR2 SYGVKD, per germline. This CDR3 contains 13 residues. This CDR3 reads CAISRDSQETQYF. As DNA, the CDR3 is TGTGCCATCAGCAGAGATTCACAAGAGACCCAGTACTTC.

The gene calls are TRBV2 and TRBJ2-1, with D perhaps matching TRBD1 or TRBD2 (5 bases each). The V gene's germline CDR1 is SNHLY and CDR2 FYNNEI. V was pared by 8 bases and J by 0 bases, with 14 bases between. The CDR3 spans 15 residues. The CDR3 protein is CASGGSGLSYNEQFF. CDR3 DNA: TGTGCCAGCGGGGGATCAGGGCTCTCCTACAATGAGCAGTTCTTC.

The V and J genes are TRBV4-1 and TRBJ2-7, with D hard to call. CDR1 is MGHRA, CDR2 YSYEKL, per germline. The CDR3 is 13 residues long. V was pared by 4 bases and J by 3 bases, with 10 bases between. CDR3 sequence reads: CASSPSGGYEQYF. For the CDR3, the DNA is TGCGCCAGCAGCCCCTCAGGCGGCTACGAGCAGTACTTC.

In regard to this clone: A far larger clone is just one base off, so this is likely a read error. The same CDR3 also results from other DNA sequences found in this sample. CDR3: CSVAQGGNTDTQYF. The CDR3 nucleotides are TGCAGCGTTGCTCAGGGGGGGAACACAGATACGCAATATTTT. This sequence joins TRBV29-1 and TRBJ2-3, with D possibly called TRBD1 or TRBD2 (7 bases each). The germline gives CDR1 SQVTM, CDR2 ANQGSEA. The CDR3 totals 14 residues.

This clone showed up just once. The CDR3 sequence: CASSERNSPYQETQYF. As DNA, the CDR3 is TGTGCCAGCAGTGAAAGGAACAGCCCGTACCAAGAGACCCAGTACTTC. This chain connects TRBV2 to TRBJ2-5, with no clear D. The germline V gene has CDR1 SNHLY and CDR2 FYNNEI. The CDR3 is 16 amino acids. Between the trimmed V and J ends, which lost 2 bases and 0 bases, there was a span of 13 bases.

V and J are TRBV7-9 and TRBJ2-5, with D possibly being TRBD1 (6 bases). Trimming removed 2 bases from V and 4 bases from J, with 14 bases in between. Germline loops: CDR1 SEHNR, CDR2 FQNEAQ (reference sequence). The CDR3 sequence is 15 residues long. CDR3 nucleotide sequence: TGTGCCAGCAGCTTAACGCCGGGACACGGAGAGACCCAGTACTTC. Amino acid sequence: CASSLTPGHGETQYF.

The V and J genes are TRBV5-6 and TRBJ1-1; 7 bases match TRBD1. V lost 4 bases, J lost 4 bases, and 10 bases stayed unmatched. Germline loops: CDR1 SGHDT, CDR2 YYEEEE. This CDR3 spans 15 amino acids. The CDR3 sequence is CASSPLTRQGTEAFF. For the CDR3, the DNA is TGTGCCAGCAGCCCGTTGACCAGACAGGGCACTGAAGCTTTCTTT. Full variable domain (remainder filled in from reference TRBV5-6 and TRBJ1-1): DAGVTQSPTHLIKTRGQQVTLRCSPKSGHDTVSWYQQALGQGPQFIFQYYEEEERQRGNFPDRFSGHQFPNYSSELNVNALLLGDSALYLCASSPLTRQGTEAFFGQGTRLTVV.

The gene calls are TRBV7-9 and TRBJ2-3; 10 bases match TRBD2. This CDR3 spans 16 amino acids. CDR1 is SEHNR, CDR2 FQNEAQ, per germline (reference sequence). With V trimmed by 1 base and J by 2 bases, 3 bases remained unmatched. CDR3 sequence (DNA): TGTGCCAGCAGCTTAGGGACTAGCGGCCCCACAGATACGCAGTATTTT. This sequence encodes CASSLGTSGPTDTQYF.

The chain combines TRBV11-3 with TRBJ2-1; no clear D. Trimming left V 3 bases short and J 4 bases short, with 10 bases between. Germline V gene sequence: CDR1 SGHNT, CDR2 YENEEA. The CDR3 spans 14 residues. The CDR3 DNA is TGTGCCAGCAGCTTGAGTGTTGCATACAATGAGCAGTTCTTC. Translation gives CASSLSVAYNEQFF.

The chain links TRBV19 to TRBJ1-5; D remains unclear. The CDR3 loop spans 15 amino acids. Germline V gene sequence: CDR1 LNHDA, CDR2 SQIVND (reference sequence). The V and J ends lost 0 bases and 7 bases respectively, with 13 bases between them. The CDR3 reads CASSIDLRREQPQHF. The CDR3 coding sequence is TGTGCCAGTAGTATAGATCTGCGGAGGGAACAGCCCCAGCATTTT.

The chain carries TRBV5-4 and TRBJ2-3, with TRBD1 matching over 9 bases. J was trimmed by 3 bases and V by 4 bases; bases with no gene match: 6. Germline V CDR1 and CDR2: SGHNT, YYREEE (reference sequence). The CDR3 is 15 residues long. This chain's CDR3 is CASSGGQGNTDTQYF. CDR3 in DNA: TGTGCCAGCAGCGGGGGACAGGGAAATACAGATACGCAGTATTTT.

The chain employs TRBV28 and TRBJ2-7; possible D gene TRBD1, 6 bases. The CDR3 loop spans 12 amino acids. Trimming left V 5 bases short and J 6 bases short, with 11 bases between. Germline CDR1 MDHEN, CDR2 SYDVKM. This CDR3 reads CASSLQGSEQYF. CDR3 sequence (DNA): TGTGCCAGCAGTCTACAGGGATCCGAGCAGTACTTC.

This clone was detected once. CDR3 loop: CASSLDGGAANQETQYF. The CDR3 nucleotides read TGCGCCAGCAGCTTGGATGGTGGGGCCGCCAACCAAGAGACCCAGTACTTC. The genes are TRBV5-1 and TRBJ2-5; maybe TRBD1 (5 bases). The CDR3 is 17 residues long. V was cut by 0 bases and J by 0 bases, with 15 bases left in between. Per germline, CDR1 SGHRS and CDR2 YFSETQ.

CDR3 in amino acids: CAWSAGQWQYF. CDR3 in DNA: TGTGCCTGGAGTGCGGGACAGTGGCAGTACTTC. V gene TRBV30 combines with J gene TRBJ2-7, with 7 bases lining up with TRBD1. Unmatched junction bases numbered 3, after V lost 1 base and J lost 9 bases. Germline V gene lookup returns CDR1 GTSNPN and CDR2 SVGIG (reference sequence). The CDR3 runs 11 residues. Combining the CDR3 with reference TRBV30 and TRBJ2-7 gives the whole variable domain SQTIHQWPATLVQPVGSPLSLECTVEGTSNPNLYWYRQAAGRGLQLLFYSVGIGQISSEVPQNLSASRPQDRQFILSSKKLLLSDSGFYLCAWSAGQWQYFGPGTRLTVT.

This rearrangement joins TRBV28 to TRBJ1-4; D might be TRBD1 (6 bases). CDR1 and CDR2 (germline): MDHEN, SYDVKM. V was trimmed by 2 bases and J by 7 bases, leaving 14 bases between them. The CDR3 sequence is 15 residues long. DNA for the CDR3: TGTGCCAGCAGTTTAGTTACAGGGTCGGGTGAAAAACTGTTTTTT. Its translation is CASSLVTGSGEKLFF. The full variable domain, completed using reference TRBV28 and TRBJ1-4, is DVKVTQSSRYLVKRTGEKVFLECVQDMDHENMFWYRQDPGLGLRLIYFSYDVKMKEKGDIPEGYSVSREKKERFSLILESASTNQTSMYLCASSLVTGSGEKLFFGSGTQLSVL.

This clone appeared once. A read error is the likely source, as a far larger clone sits one nucleotide away. At the DNA level, this CDR3 is encoded by other sequences in the same sample as well. The V gene is TRBV7-3, the J gene TRBJ2-7; D is possibly TRBD1 or TRBD2 (5 bases each). The V end lost 5 bases, the J end lost 3 bases, and 11 bases lay between the germline ends. Germline CDR1 is SGHTA and CDR2 is FQGTGA. The CDR3 is 13 residues long. The CDR3 loop is CASSPGRNYEQYF. The CDR3 DNA is TGTGCCAGCAGCCCGGGACGGAACTACGAGCAGTACTTC.

The chain links TRBV5-1 to TRBJ2-7; 7 positions agree with TRBD1. With 0 bases clipped from V and 3 bases from J, the junction kept 3 bases outside the gene matches. Per the germline V gene, CDR1 is SGHRS and CDR2 is YFSETQ. This CDR3 is 14 amino acids long. The CDR3 DNA reads TGCGCCAGCAGCTTGGCCAGGGGGATCTACGAGCAGTACTTC. Translating it yields CASSLARGIYEQYF. Drawing the rest from reference TRBV5-1 and TRBJ2-7, the complete variable domain is KAGVTQTPRYLIKTRGQQVTLSCSPISGHRSVSWYQQTPGQGLQFLFEYFSETQRNKGNFPGRFSGRQFSNSRSEMNVSTLELGDSALYLCASSLARGIYEQYFGPGTRLTVT.

V and J are TRBV27 and TRBJ2-1; TRBD2 matches at 7 bases. J gave up 1 base and V 8 bases, and 11 bases lay outside the gene matches. The length of the CDR3 is 16 residues. Germline V lookup: CDR1 MNHEY, CDR2 SMNVEV (reference sequence). For the CDR3, the DNA is TGTGCCAGCTCGTCCGGACGGGAGGTATCCTACAATGAGCAGTTCTTC. Translated: CASSSGREVSYNEQFF.

V gene TRBV7-9 combines with J gene TRBJ1-5, with D unresolved. There are 12 residues in the CDR3. CDR1 is SEHNR and CDR2 is FQNEAQ in the germline V gene (reference sequence). The V end lost 5 bases, the J end lost 3 bases, and 5 bases lay between the germline ends. The CDR3 DNA sequence: TGTGCCAGCAGCGAGAACAATCAGCCCCAGCATTTT. Its translation is CASSENNQPQHF.

This clone appeared a single time. V usage is TRBV11-2 and J usage is TRBJ1-1, with D maybe TRBD1 (5 bases). The CDR3 loop spans 13 amino acids. In germline, CDR1 is SGHAT, CDR2 FQNNGV. Trimming shortened V by 5 bases and J by 8 bases, and 15 bases separated the two germline ends. For the CDR3, the DNA is TGTGCCAGCAGCCGGGGCGGGAGTACGGAAGCTTTCTTT. Its protein product is CASSRGGSTEAFF.